This TCR beta chain was recovered during a study of blood T cells in healthy people across ages. General study results and limits: Naive T cell percentage showed a strong correlation with TCR beta diversity. No one knew whether donors had CMV, which possibly confounded expanded clonotype changes.

This clonotype was recorded a few times. Its antigen is unknown. Donors gave roughly 9.1 milliliters of peripheral blood apiece. No fewer than 6.5 million PBMCs went into each sample. Using a J-beta primer mix together with a sample-barcoded 5' primer, a second PCR was run for about 7 to 12 cycles. MiXCR, run by TCRdb on the 5' RACE reads, gives a single entry per CDR3 protein. The sample lists hundreds of thousands of distinct CDR3 sequences; under 25% were seen once. Germline assignment: CDR1 SGHTA and CDR2 FQGNSA. This CDR3 region has 13 residues. The trim removed 4 bases at V and 12 bases at J, leaving 10 bases unmatched.

This chain connects TRBV7-2 to TRBJ2-7; 9 nucleotides align to TRBD2. The TCR comes from an older man in good health. Source material: blood. The CDR3 region is CASSSRASGTMYF. The CDR3 bases are TGTGCCAGCAGCTCGAGAGCTAGCGGGACCATGTACTTC.